The 3 T cell receptor beta chains given below trace back to one sample, sequenced in a study of CD8 T cells in ankylosing spondylitis. Study outcomes and limitations: What seemed typical of ankylosing spondylitis blood was a TCR beta motif built from roughly 8 highly homologous variants.

No cognate antigen is known for these TCRs. TCRdb reanalysed the 5' RACE reads using MiXCR and keeps one entry per CDR3 protein. The top ten clones hold roughly 0.51% of a sample with 750,000 to 850,000 distinct CDR3 sequences, about an eighth of them seen once. The sample was blood, either unsorted or a sorted T cell fraction (not recorded which). These receptors all come from a male donor with ankylosing spondylitis.

This clonotype was picked up many times. At one of its ends the junction is not consistent with the germline gene, which may arise from a read error. The rearrangement links TRBV5-1 to TRBJ2-7; D is unclear. The germline V gene has CDR1 SGHRS and CDR2 YFSETQ. This CDR3 has 14 residues. CDR3 residues: CASSLVPGSYEQYF. The CDR3 DNA is TGTGCCAGCAGCTTGGTTCCCGGCTCCTACGAGCAGTACTTC.

This rearrangement joins TRBV28 to TRBJ2-5; D might be TRBD1 (6 bases). Germline V lookup: CDR1 MDHEN, CDR2 SYDVKM. Trimming removed 5 bases from V and 5 bases from J, with 15 bases in between. CDR3 size: 14 residues. The CDR3 sequence: CASSIRTVWETQYF. CDR3 sequence (DNA): TGTGCCAGCAGTATCCGGACAGTCTGGGAGACCCAGTACTTC.

The chain carries TRBV27 and TRBJ2-5; D not certain. Germline V gene sequence: CDR1 MNHEY, CDR2 SMNVEV (reference sequence). V shed 4 bases and J shed 5 bases, with 11 bases lying between them. This CDR3 is built from 13 residues. CDR3 protein: CASSYRLLETQYF. DNA of the CDR3: TGTGCCAGCAGTTATCGGCTTCTGGAGACCCAGTACTTC.